The source of this TCR beta chain is a study of cytomegalovirus exposure and HLA in healthy donors. The wider study: Counted in an early data release were approximately 85 million unique TCRs from HLA-typed donors.

General study results and limits: Rates of TCR association differed by HLA locus in a later analysis, with DRB1 highest and HLA-C lowest.

Notes on this clone: Its target is unknown.

PCR was performed using 60 Vbeta and 13 Jbeta primers. Sequenced by immunoSEQ multiplex PCR; TCRdb stores in-frame clones only, minus some. This table has approximately 140,000 clones, 78% appearing once. The germline V gene has CDR1 SGHDN and CDR2 FVKESK. There are 15 residues in the CDR3. The ends lost 5 bases at V and 5 bases at J; junction bases unmatched: 10. The chain uses TRBV14 and TRBJ2-3; 7 positions agree with TRBD1. The sequence came from a woman aged 40 to 50 in good health and CMV-seronegative. The sequencing sample was made of PBMCs. This CDR3 is CASSAQGLPGDTQYF. The CDR3 DNA sequence: TGTGCCAGCAGCGCACAGGGGCTCCCGGGAGATACGCAGTATTTT.